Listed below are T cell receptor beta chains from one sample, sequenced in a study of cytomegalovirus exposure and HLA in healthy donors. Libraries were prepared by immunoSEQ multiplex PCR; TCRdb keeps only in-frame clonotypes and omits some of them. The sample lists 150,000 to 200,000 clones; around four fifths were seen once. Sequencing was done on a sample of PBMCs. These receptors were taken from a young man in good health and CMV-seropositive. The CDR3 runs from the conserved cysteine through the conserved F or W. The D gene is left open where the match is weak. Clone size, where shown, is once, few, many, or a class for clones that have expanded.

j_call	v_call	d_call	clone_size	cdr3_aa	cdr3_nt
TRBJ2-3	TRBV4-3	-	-	CASSQGLGGTDTQYF	TGCGCCAGCAGCCAAGGGTTAGGGGGAACAGATACGCAGTATTTT
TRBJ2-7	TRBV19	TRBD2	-	CASGLAAGYEQYF	TGTGCCAGCGGACTAGCGGCGGGGTACGAGCAGTACTTC
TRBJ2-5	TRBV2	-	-	CASRGGWETQYF	TGTGCCAGCAGAGGGGGTTGGGAGACCCAGTACTTC
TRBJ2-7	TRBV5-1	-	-	CASSGGRTDEQYF	TGCGCCAGCAGCGGCGGGCGGACCGACGAGCAGTACTTC
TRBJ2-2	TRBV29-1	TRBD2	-	CSARTSGNGGELFF	TGCAGCGCTAGGACTAGCGGGAATGGCGGGGAGCTGTTTTTT
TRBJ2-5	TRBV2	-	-	CASTQGLPAETQYF	TGTGCCAGCACCCAGGGACTGCCTGCAGAGACCCAGTACTTC
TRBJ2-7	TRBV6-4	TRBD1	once	CASRDRVNEQYF	TGTGCCAGCCGGGACAGGGTGAACGAGCAGTACTTC
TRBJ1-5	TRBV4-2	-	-	CASRTTAGNQPQHF	TGTGCCAGCAGAACCACAGCGGGCAATCAGCCCCAGCATTTT
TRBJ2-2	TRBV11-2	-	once	CASSLGVTDTGELFF	TGTGCCAGCAGCTTAGGAGTTACGGACACCGGGGAGCTGTTTTTT
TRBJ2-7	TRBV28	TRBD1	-	CASREAGDSASSYEQYF	TGTGCCAGCAGGGAAGCAGGGGACAGTGCGAGCTCCTACGAGCAGTACTTC
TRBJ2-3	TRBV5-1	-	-	CASRSLAVDTDTQYF	TGCGCCAGCCGTTCATTAGCGGTAGATACAGATACGCAGTATTTT
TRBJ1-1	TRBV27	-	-	CASSLRGQNTEAFF	TGTGCCAGCAGTTTAAGGGGACAGAACACTGAAGCTTTCTTT
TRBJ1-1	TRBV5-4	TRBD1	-	CASSLETGTGNTEAFF	TGTGCCAGCAGCTTGGAAACCGGGACAGGGAACACTGAAGCTTTCTTT
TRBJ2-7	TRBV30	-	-	CAWKSGGIYEQYF	TGTGCCTGGAAGAGTGGAGGGATCTACGAGCAGTACTTC
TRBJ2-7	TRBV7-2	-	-	CASSAPWGGGPSYEQYF	TGTGCCAGCAGCGCCCCTTGGGGCGGGGGCCCCTCCTACGAGCAGTACTTC
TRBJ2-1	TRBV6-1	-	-	CASDLSRNEQFF	TGTGCCAGCGATCTATCACGCAATGAGCAGTTCTTC
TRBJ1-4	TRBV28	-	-	CASISTGEGEKLFF	TGTGCCAGCATTTCGACAGGAGAGGGTGAAAAACTGTTTTTT
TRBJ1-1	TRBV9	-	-	CASSPTTEAFF	TGTGCCAGCAGCCCGACTACTGAAGCTTTCTTT
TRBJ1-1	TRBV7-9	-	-	CASSLNSLPGTEAFF	TGTGCCAGCAGCTTAAATAGCCTTCCGGGGACTGAAGCTTTCTTT
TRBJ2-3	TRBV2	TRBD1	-	CATVRDRGADTQYF	TGTGCCACGGTGAGGGACAGGGGAGCAGATACGCAGTATTTT
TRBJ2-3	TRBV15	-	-	CATSRDGEVTDTQYF	TGTGCCACCAGCAGAGACGGGGAGGTAACAGATACGCAGTATTTT
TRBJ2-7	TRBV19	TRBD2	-	CASSIAREVSYEQYF	TGTGCCAGTAGTATAGCCCGGGAGGTGTCCTACGAGCAGTACTTC
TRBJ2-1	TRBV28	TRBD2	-	CASSQTSGRGSSYNEQFF	TGTGCCAGCAGTCAGACTAGCGGGAGAGGAAGCTCCTACAATGAGCAGTTCTTC
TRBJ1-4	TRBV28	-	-	CASSPSRNEKLFF	TGTGCCAGCAGCCCCTCTAGAAATGAAAAACTGTTTTTT